This T cell receptor beta chain was retrieved from a study of memory CD4+ T cells and cytomegalovirus serostatus. Study as a whole: Donors were healthy Belgian adults, under 10 CMV seropositive and under 30 seronegative.

The data were produced by immunoSEQ multiplex PCR, yet TCRdb's version contains in-frame clones alone and is incomplete. The sample carries fewer than 40,000 clones, around three quarters recorded once. In the case of this clone: What it binds is unknown.

The sort gate was single viable CD3+CD4+CD8-CD45RO+ cells for memory CD4+ T cells. After thawing, CD4+ T cells were positively selected. Study findings and constraints: Of roughly 180 reported CMV TCRbeta sequences, 67 were found in memory CD4+ repertoires. CMV serostatus prediction reached median AUC roughly 0.95, or 0.91 with US-trained model.

Trimming stripped 0 bases from V and 1 base from J, with 7 bases between. Germline lookup yields CDR1 SGDLS and CDR2 YYNGEE. The CDR3 runs to 15 residues. The sequenced sample was memory CD4+ T cells from blood. The clonotype was recovered from an adult in good health and CMV-seropositive. The chain uses TRBV9 and TRBJ2-2, with D unclear. Here the CDR3 reads CASSVGTVNTGELFF. In nucleotides, the CDR3 is TGTGCCAGCAGCGTAGGGACGGTGAACACCGGGGAGCTGTTTTTT.